This TCR beta chain came from a study of technical replicates of blood from a few donors. Germline CDR1 reads SGHTA; CDR2 reads FQGTGA. The V end was cut by 1 base, the J end by 4 bases, with 11 bases between. The CDR3 loop spans 15 amino acids. Data came from immunoSEQ multiplex PCR; TCRdb stores just in-frame clones and leaves some out. The sample includes nearly 95,000 clones, 90% to 97% of them seen just once. This clonotype was sampled from a human donor in good health. The chain recombines TRBV7-3 with TRBJ2-1; maybe TRBD2 (6 bases). Sequencing was performed on T cells isolated from PBMCs. DNA of the CDR3: TGTGCCAGCAGCTTAAGCGGAGGGACTTACAATGAGCAGTTCTTC. Amino acid sequence: CASSLSGGTYNEQFF.